This T cell receptor beta chain is from a study of blood T cell repertoires in COVID-19 (dated by TCRdb to the early 2020s). Background on the whole study: Samples from collaborators originated in the United States, Italy and Spain and spanned both the acute and convalescent phases of COVID-19. The material from the prospective study consisted of cDNA or gDNA derived from T cells, B-cell-depleted T cells, or PBMCs. Subjects who had been exposed to COVID-19, were actively infected with it, or had recovered from it provided the deeply sampled blood TCRbeta repertoires that made up the dataset. The repertoires were made available in a free public database intended to serve as a resource for research on the immune response to SARS-CoV-2. Samples came from the ongoing ImmuneRACE study (first 160 participants) plus 1,254 subjects from 6 global collaborators. A de-identified subject ID, COVID-19 status, age in years and sex were almost always included in the sample metadata. HLA class I and class II types, where available, came from metadata supplied by the sample provider rather than from assay-based typing. Study-wide conclusions, independent of this receptor: Clinical and demographic metadata were provided uncurated, with the amount varying by source and participant.

Each collaborating institution followed its own protocols to collect whole blood in K2EDTA tubes. For TCRbeta analysis, collaborator samples were shipped as frozen whole blood, as isolated PBMCs, or as DNA extracted from either sample type. V is trimmed back by 6 bases and J by 5 bases, and the junction contains 4 bases that no gene match accounts for. The CDR3 spans 13 residues, from the cysteine through the phenylalanine. The CDR3 DNA has 39 bases and is translated from base 1. This clone has a single count. The target of this receptor is not known. Base qualities are missing; no much larger clone stands one base away. TCRbeta CDR3 regions were amplified from genomic DNA by means of the immunoSEQ Assay, a bias-controlled multiplex PCR. On the authors' methods: Nucleated cell counts per sample were estimated from amplification of reference gene primers within the assay. Sequence reads were collapsed and filtered to measure the absolute abundance of every unique TCRbeta CDR3 rearrangement. For each sample, productive Simpson clonality was calculated as the square root of Simpson's diversity index over productive rearrangements. TCRdb stores this immuneACCESS table with in-frame sequences only. Part of the clones is absent; in the studies checked, under half of the shortfall reflects unresolved V genes, and no reason is known for the rest. V and J calls plus clone size are reproduced from that table; the DNA served to infer D and trimming. Recorded for this sample are about 100,000 clones; roughly 79% of them occurred a single time. Around 10% of the sample is taken by the ten largest.

The chain is assembled from TRBV12-3 or TRBV12-4 and TRBJ1-2; a stretch of 9 junction bases matches TRBD1. The TCR originated in a woman between 65 and 79 years old with acute or convalescent COVID-19. The sequenced sample was peripheral blood. CDR3 protein: CASSQGQGYGYTF. Here is the DNA: TGTGCCAGCAGCCAGGGACAGGGTTATGGCTACACCTTC.